Only one count was recorded for the clone carrying this TCR beta chain. This sample stems from a study of blood T cell repertoires in COVID-19. Some clones are missing from TCRdb's copy, which holds only in-frame ones; the method was immunoSEQ multiplex PCR. Among approximately 15,000 clones listed, about 90% were seen once. The origin of this receptor is a man aged 60-69 years with active COVID-19. The sample comprised peripheral blood.

The CDR3 loop is CASSSQGARDTEAFF. CDR3 nucleotides: TGTGCCAGCAGCTCGCAGGGGGCTCGGGACACTGAAGCTTTCTTT. This chain connects TRBV5-5 to TRBJ1-1, with TRBD1 matching 8 bases. Trimming at V came to 3 bases and at J to 3 bases, leaving 7 bases not matched to a gene. This CDR3 is built from 15 residues. From germline, CDR1 is SGHKS and CDR2 YYEKEE (reference sequence).